This T cell receptor (beta chain) was identified during a study of post-analysis software for immune sequencing data. Study-wide findings and caveats: Roughly five TRBV segments occurring more often in patients than controls included TRBV5-6, TRBV5-1 and TRBV20-1.

cDNA libraries for TCR beta contained unique molecular identifiers. TCRdb reprocessed the PCR reads with MiXCR, giving one entry per CDR3 protein. The sample records roughly 400,000 distinct CDR3 sequences, about 39% being singletons. Germline loops: CDR1 ENHRY, CDR2 SYGVKD. The CDR3 has 11 residues. Trimming removed 5 bases from V and 5 bases from J, with 6 bases in between. Comment on this clonotype: Its antigen is unidentified.

This sequence was found in a girl aged 2 to 9 with multiple sclerosis. This chain links TRBV10-3 with TRBJ1-2; D unresolved. Specimen: blood. The DNA for the CDR3 is TGTGCCATCAGTCGTGAATATGGCTACACCTTC. It yields the protein CAISREYGYTF.